These T cell receptor beta chains were read from a single sample in a study of blood T cell repertoires in COVID-19. Only in-frame clones appear in the TCRdb table, and some are missing; sequencing was by immunoSEQ multiplex PCR. The sample has 200,000 to 250,000 clones, approximately 84% seen once; the top ten hold less than 2.5%. Sequencing was performed on peripheral blood. The receptors stem from a woman between 55 and 75 years old with acute or convalescent COVID-19. Each CDR3 is given with its conserved first and last residue. A D gene is named only where the DNA matches it firmly. Rows may omit the clone size; those that give it use once, few, many or a size class.

TRBJ2-7 | TRBD1 | TRBV27 | NA | TGTGCCAGCAGACAGGGGGGACAGGGGGTCTACGAGCAGTACTTC | CASRQGGQGVYEQYF
TRBJ1-2 | TRBD1 | TRBV7-6 | few | TGTGCCAGCAGCTTAAGTGGGGACAGGGGGCCCGCTAACTATGGCTACACCTTC | CASSLSGDRGPANYGYTF
TRBJ1-2 | NA | TRBV12-3/TRBV12-4 | NA | TGTGCCAGCAGTCGTAAGCGGGACGCTGGCTACACCTTC | CASSRKRDAGYTF
TRBJ1-6 | TRBD1 | TRBV10-3 | NA | TGTGCCATCAGCGCCGGGACAGATAATTCACCCCTCCACTTT | CAISAGTDNSPLHF
TRBJ1-1 | NA | TRBV4-1 | once | TGCGCCAGCAGCCAAGGCCTAAGTCTTGATGAAGCTTTCTTT | CASSQGLSLDEAFF
TRBJ2-7 | NA | TRBV5-1 | NA | TGCGCCAGCAGCGACAGGATCTCCTACGAGCAGTACTTC | CASSDRISYEQYF
TRBJ1-2 | NA | TRBV10-3 | NA | TGTGCCACCTCCGGGGGATCCTATGGCTACACCTTC | CATSGGSYGYTF
TRBJ1-4 | TRBD1 | TRBV5-4 | NA | TGTGCCAGCAGCTTAGGAGTCGGGACAGGGGTTGAAAAACTGTTTTTT | CASSLGVGTGVEKLFF
TRBJ2-7 | TRBD1 | TRBV9 | NA | TGTGCCAGCAGCGTAGACAGGGGAACCTACGAGCAGTACTTC | CASSVDRGTYEQYF
TRBJ1-1 | NA | TRBV6-1 | NA | TGTGCCAGCAGTGAATTGGGAGGGGACACTGAAGCTTTCTTT | CASSELGGDTEAFF